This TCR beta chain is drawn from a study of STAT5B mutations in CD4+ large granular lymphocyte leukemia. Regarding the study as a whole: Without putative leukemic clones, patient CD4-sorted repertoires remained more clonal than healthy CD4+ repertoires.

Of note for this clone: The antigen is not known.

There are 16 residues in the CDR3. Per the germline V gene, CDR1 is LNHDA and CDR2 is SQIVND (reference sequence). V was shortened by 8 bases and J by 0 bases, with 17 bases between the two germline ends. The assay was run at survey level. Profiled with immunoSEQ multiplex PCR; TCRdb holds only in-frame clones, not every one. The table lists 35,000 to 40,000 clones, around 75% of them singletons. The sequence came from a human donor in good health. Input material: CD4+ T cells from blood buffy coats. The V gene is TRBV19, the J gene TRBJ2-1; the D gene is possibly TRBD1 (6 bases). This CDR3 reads CASSRQDASSYNEQFF. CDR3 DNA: TGTGCCAGTTCTAGACAGGACGCAAGCTCCTACAATGAGCAGTTCTTC.